This T cell receptor (beta chain) was identified in a study of graft-versus-host responses after intestinal transplantation. Processing of graft tissue released intraepithelial and lamina propria lymphocytes. General study results and limits: Allografts from individuals with graft-donor T cell macrochimerism displayed high graft-versus-host to host-versus-graft clonal ratios.

This clone was counted between two and nine times. Its specificity is not known. Here immunoSEQ multiplex PCR was the method, and the copy in TCRdb shows in-frame clones only, minus some. The sample yields about 4,300 clones, 60% to 80% seen once. CDR1 ENHRY and CDR2 SYGVKD come from the germline V gene. Trimming left V 5 bases short and J 0 bases short, with 16 bases between. The CDR3 extends over 16 amino acids. The chain joins TRBV10-3 to TRBJ1-1; D not resolved. The sequencing here drew on ileum tissue, taken 9 days after transplant. The TCR comes from a human patient who received an intestinal transplant, so some T cells may come from the graft donor. The CDR3 region has the DNA TGTGCCATCAGTCAGAAGTTGAGGTACTTGAACACTGAAGCTTTCTTT. This encodes CAISQKLRYLNTEAFF.